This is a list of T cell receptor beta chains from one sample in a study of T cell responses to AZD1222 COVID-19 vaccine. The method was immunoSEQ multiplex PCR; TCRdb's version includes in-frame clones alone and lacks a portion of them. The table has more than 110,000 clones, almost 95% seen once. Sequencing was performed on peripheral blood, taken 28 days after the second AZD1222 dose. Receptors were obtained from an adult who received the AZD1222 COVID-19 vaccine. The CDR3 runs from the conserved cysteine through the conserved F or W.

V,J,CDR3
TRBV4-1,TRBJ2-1,CASSQVGGSSYNEQFF
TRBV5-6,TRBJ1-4,CASSSRGVGGEKLFF
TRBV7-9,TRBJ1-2,CASTPGGPSYGYTF
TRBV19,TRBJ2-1,CASTLAGPSYNEQFF
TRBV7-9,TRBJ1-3,CASSLVASGNTIYF
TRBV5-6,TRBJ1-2,CASSLVRGSGGYTF
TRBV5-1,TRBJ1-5,CASSPRGGNQPQHF
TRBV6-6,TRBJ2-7,CATRTSGDEQYF
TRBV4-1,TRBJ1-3,CASSQVRGAGNTIYF
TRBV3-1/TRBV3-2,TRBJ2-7,CASSQSGYEQYF
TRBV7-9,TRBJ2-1,CASSLGTGTVFF
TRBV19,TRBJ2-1,CASSLYNEQFF
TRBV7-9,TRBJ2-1,CASSSVAGKNEQFF
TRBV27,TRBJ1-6,CASSLYPDGTNSPLHF
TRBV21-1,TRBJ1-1,CASSAAQGEGDTEAFF
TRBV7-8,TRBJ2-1,CASSLGLAGSNVYNEQFF
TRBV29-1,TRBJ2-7,CSANLPGLVEEQYF
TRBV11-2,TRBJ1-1,CASSSDGGLNTEAFF
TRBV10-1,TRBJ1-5,CASSGGDQPQHF
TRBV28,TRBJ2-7,CASSVQGKGIREQYF
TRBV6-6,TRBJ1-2,CASGQGRNYGYTF
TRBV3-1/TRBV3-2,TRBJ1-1,CASSHPVTTEAFF
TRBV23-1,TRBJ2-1,CASSHQQGRVIHEQFF
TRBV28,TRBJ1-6,CASSFSDNSPLHF
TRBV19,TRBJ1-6,CASSITSQGRTYNSPLHF
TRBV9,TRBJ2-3,CASSVGGNTDTQYF
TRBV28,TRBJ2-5,CASRRGGVETQYF
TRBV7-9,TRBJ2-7,CASSLEGSEQYF
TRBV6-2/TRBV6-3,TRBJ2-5,CASSFLRGVRETQYF
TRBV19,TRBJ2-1,CASRKLTGPDKYNEQFF
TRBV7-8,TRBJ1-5,CASSPAGPGGGQPQHF
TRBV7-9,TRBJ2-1,CASSLHGTSGTNEQFF
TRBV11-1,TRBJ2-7,CASSPRTSDYEQYF
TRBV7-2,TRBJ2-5,CASSRDREETQYF
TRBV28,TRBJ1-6,CASNAVWNSPLHF
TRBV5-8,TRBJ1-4,CASSLGALGGEKLFF
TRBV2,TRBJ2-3,CASRSSPKDTQYF
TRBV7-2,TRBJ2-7,CASSLYQLSYEQYF
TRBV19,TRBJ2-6,CASSRGQGLSGANVLTF
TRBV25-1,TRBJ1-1,CASSPPPQIGYTEAFF
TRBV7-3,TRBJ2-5,CASSPNGLAGETQYF
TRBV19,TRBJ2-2,CASSIVRTNTGELFF
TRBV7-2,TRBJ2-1,CASSLAVRAGTGQFF
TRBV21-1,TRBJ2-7,CASSKGEGEFSYEQYF
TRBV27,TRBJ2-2,CASSIRVNTGELFF
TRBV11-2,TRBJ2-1,CASSQEVPGGNEQFF
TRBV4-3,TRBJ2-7,CASSQGQAGNLEQYF
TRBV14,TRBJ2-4,CASSPSIVKNIQYF
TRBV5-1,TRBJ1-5,CASSLGQRNQPQHF
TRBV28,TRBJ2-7,CASSDRGLRGDEQYF
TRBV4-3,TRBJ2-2,CASSQDSGVTGELFF
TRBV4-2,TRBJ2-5,CASSQGRGEETQYF
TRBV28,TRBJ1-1,CASSFSGTHTEAFF
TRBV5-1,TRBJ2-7,CASSSSTEQYF
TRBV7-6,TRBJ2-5,CASSLDGLAQETQYF
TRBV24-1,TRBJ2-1,CATSDRSGIYNEQFF
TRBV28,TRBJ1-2,CASSQRGGLGYGYTF
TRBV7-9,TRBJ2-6,CASSSRPTGSSTGANVLTF
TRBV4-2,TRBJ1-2,CASSPGTVNLNYGYTF